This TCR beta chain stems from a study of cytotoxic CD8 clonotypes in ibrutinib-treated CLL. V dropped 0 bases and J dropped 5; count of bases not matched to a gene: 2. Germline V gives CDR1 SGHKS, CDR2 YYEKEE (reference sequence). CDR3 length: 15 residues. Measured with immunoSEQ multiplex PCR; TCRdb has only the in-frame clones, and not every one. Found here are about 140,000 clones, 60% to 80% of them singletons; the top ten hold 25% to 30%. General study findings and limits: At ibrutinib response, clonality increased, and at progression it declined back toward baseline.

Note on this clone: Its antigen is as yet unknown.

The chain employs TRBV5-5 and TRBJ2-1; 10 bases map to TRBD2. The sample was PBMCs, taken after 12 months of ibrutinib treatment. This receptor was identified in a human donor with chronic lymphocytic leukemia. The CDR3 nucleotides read TGTGCCAGCAGCTTGGGCCTAGCGGGGGACAATGAGCAGTTCTTC. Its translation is CASSLGLAGDNEQFF.